This TCR beta chain was captured by sequencing in a study of T-cell reconstitution after alpha-beta-depleted transplantation in children. This clonotype was picked up many times. The TCRbeta library was prepared with unique molecular identifiers. MiXCR, applied by TCRdb to the PCR reads, yields one record per CDR3 protein. The sample has 200,000 or so distinct CDR3 sequences; 5.5% to 7% are singletons. Germline values: CDR1 SQVTM, CDR2 ANQGSEA. The CDR3 sequence is 16 residues long. Deletions cut 2 bases from V and 5 bases from J, with 21 bases between. This chain joins TRBV29-1 and TRBJ1-2; D is ambiguous. The source was PBMCs, collected before TCRalphabeta/CD19-depleted stem cell transplant. This TCR derives from a girl under two years old with combined immunodeficiency, due to receive a stem cell transplant. The CDR3 DNA reads as TGCAGCGTTGAAATAGGCCCCGCCTATGCTGGATATGGCTACACCTTC. Translation: CSVEIGPAYAGYGYTF. The full variable domain, completed using reference TRBV29-1 and TRBJ1-2, is SAVISQKPSRDICQRGTSLTIQCQVDSQVTMMFWYRQQPGQSLTLIATANQGSEATYESGFVIDKFPISRPNLTFSTLTVSNMSPEDSSIYLCSVEIGPAYAGYGYTFGSGTRLTVV.